Listed here are 5 T cell receptor beta chains from one sample, sequenced in a study of memory CD4+ T cells and cytomegalovirus serostatus. Single viable CD3+CD4+CD8-CD45RO+ cells were sorted as the memory CD4+ T cells. Data came from immunoSEQ multiplex PCR; TCRdb stores just in-frame clones and leaves some out. Seen here are roughly 45,000 clones, around 78% observed once, and the top ten hold 0.85% to 0.95%. Sequenced: memory CD4+ T cells from blood. The receptors were sampled from an adult in good health and CMV-seronegative.

The chain combines TRBV7-2 with TRBJ2-7; tentatively, D is TRBD1 or TRBD2 (6 bases each). This CDR3 comprises 15 residues. Germline loops: CDR1 SGHTA, CDR2 FQGNSA. V was shortened by 4 bases and J by 7 bases, with 20 bases between the two germline ends. The CDR3 region is CASSSPGAAGREQYF. The CDR3 bases are TGTGCCAGCAGCTCCCCAGGGGCCGCGGGGAGGGAGCAGTACTTC.

The chain employs TRBV28 and TRBJ1-2; D remains ambiguous. The CDR3 covers 11 residues. The germline gives CDR1 MDHEN, CDR2 SYDVKM. Trimming removed 7 bases at V and 2 bases at J, with 5 bases between. The CDR3 nucleotides read TGTGCCAGCACTCGGAACTATGGCTACACCTTC. It specifies CASTRNYGYTF.

The CDR3, as DNA: TGCGCCAGCAGAGGGGGGACAGGGACATCTCCCGAGCAGTACTTC. Translating gives CASRGGTGTSPEQYF. J is TRBJ2-7 and V is TRBV5-1, with 9 bases lining up with TRBD1. Trimming at V came to 5 bases and at J to 6 bases, leaving 12 bases not matched to a gene. Germline CDR1 reads SGHRS; CDR2 reads YFSETQ. The CDR3 runs 15 residues.

V is TRBV5-1 and J is TRBJ1-2; D gene ambiguous. Germline CDR1 SGHRS, CDR2 YFSETQ. CDR3 length: 19 residues. The germline V and J ends were trimmed by 1 base and 4 bases, with 26 bases remaining between them. CDR3 protein: CASSLKGRPGDPLSYGYTF. CDR3 DNA sequence: TGCGCCAGCAGCTTGAAGGGCCGGCCAGGAGATCCCTTAAGCTATGGCTACACCTTC.

The V and J genes are TRBV30 and TRBJ1-2; 8 bases align to TRBD1. The germline V gene encodes CDR1 GTSNPN and CDR2 SVGIG (reference sequence). CDR3 size: 13 residues. J was trimmed by 7 bases and V by 8 bases; bases with no gene match: 12. CDR3 amino acids: CAGSRQGYAGYTF. The CDR3 bases are TGTGCCGGATCCCGACAGGGGTATGCTGGCTACACCTTC. Full variable domain (rest looked up from reference TRBV30 and TRBJ1-2): SQTIHQWPATLVQPVGSPLSLECTVEGTSNPNLYWYRQAAGRGLQLLFYSVGIGQISSEVPQNLSASRPQDRQFILSSKKLLLSDSGFYLCAGSRQGYAGYTFGSGTRLTVV.